This T cell receptor (beta chain) comes out of a study of cytomegalovirus exposure and HLA in healthy donors. As for the study in general: Researchers found that about four fifths of around 400 genotyped donors fell within the Caucasian-associated ancestry cluster.

Broader study findings: In a later analysis, 16,951 TCR beta sequences were associated with HLA alleles at 0.05 false discovery rate. A missense variant in DCLRE1C was later tied to TCR beta V- and J-gene trimming. Earlier analysis yielded a pattern in which most TCR beta V segments were productive about 87% or about 30% of the time.

Regarding this clone: Its antigen remains unknown.

PCR amplification relied on 60 Vbeta primers (plus 13 Jbeta primers). The data were produced by immunoSEQ multiplex PCR, yet TCRdb's version contains in-frame clones alone and is incomplete. Of more than 150,000 clones in the sample, about 85% were seen once. Germline V gives CDR1 SGHTA, CDR2 FQGNSA. The CDR3 contains 15 residues. Trimming took 5 bases from V and 6 from J; bases not matched to a gene: 12. This chain links TRBV7-2 with TRBJ2-7; the match to TRBD1 covers 8 bases. The sequence came from a girl aged 10-17 years in good health and CMV-seropositive. The sequenced sample consisted of PBMCs. The CDR3 DNA reads as TGTGCCAGCAGCGCGCCGGACAGGGATCGAGCCGAGCAGTACTTC. Amino acids: CASSAPDRDRAEQYF.